This T cell receptor beta chain was documented in a study of T-cell memory formation after mild COVID-19. Germline V gene data show CDR1 as LGHDT and CDR2 as YNNKEL (reference sequence). The V end lost 0 bases, the J end lost 2 bases, and 10 bases lay between the germline ends. The CDR3 has 15 residues. TCRdb itself ran the 5' RACE reads through MiXCR, one entry per CDR3 protein. This sample has hundreds of thousands of distinct CDR3 sequences; around 27% occur once, and the top ten carry roughly 13%. A remark on this clonotype: Its target is not known.

Study findings and constraints: CD4+ contracting clones lay mainly in CM and EM, CD8+ ones in EMRA. That cross-reactive memory joined was suggested by some responding clones appearing in pre-infection memory.

The sample comprised PBMCs or a T cell subset sorted from them (not recorded which). The clonotype was recovered from an adult woman who had mild COVID-19 (a few samples of this study predate the infection). Cell type and time point are not known. This chain links TRBV3-1 with TRBJ1-2, with TRBD1 as a possible D gene (6 bases). CDR3 coding DNA: TGTGCCAGCAGCCAAGATCCGACAGGCAACTATGGCTACACCTTC. The encoded protein is CASSQDPTGNYGYTF.